This T cell receptor beta chain is drawn from a study of response to subunit inactivated influenza vaccine. To note about this clonotype: What it binds is unknown.

From germline, CDR1 is MNHEY and CDR2 SVGEGT. The CDR3 runs 14 residues. With 7 bases removed from V and 4 bases from J, the gap between germline ends came to 14 bases. One entry per CDR3 protein results from TCRdb running MiXCR on the RT-PCR reads. This table holds around 480,000 distinct CDR3 sequences, 15% to 20% found once. Study conclusions and caveats: There was a suggestion from the authors that each seasonal influenza vaccination recruits few new T cells.

The material sequenced was CD4+ T cells sorted from PBMCs, taken less than 30 months after vaccination. The receptor comes from a man in his fifties or sixties who received an inactivated influenza vaccine. The V and J genes are TRBV6-2 or TRBV6-3 and TRBJ2-1; a possible D gene is TRBD2 (7 bases). CDR3 in DNA: TGTGCCAGCAAAGGGGGGGTCCCTTACAATGAGCAGTTCTTC. Its translation is CASKGGVPYNEQFF.